This note documents a single TCR beta chain sequence. Generated by immunoSEQ multiplex PCR, the TCRdb table keeps only in-frame clones and is missing some. Its clone listing holds around 190,000 clones. This entry belongs to a study of control samples from healthy donors and cancer patients. V trimming: 1 base; J trimming: 3 bases; junction bases outside the gene matches: 7. Germline V gene lookup returns CDR1 SGHDT and CDR2 YYEEEE. The CDR3 runs to 16 residues. The TCR sequence derives from a woman aged 25 to 39 in good health. The sequenced sample was blood. The V call is TRBV5-6, the J call TRBJ1-3, with 7 bases lining up with TRBD1. CDR3 residues: CASSLSPGTDGNTIYF. The CDR3 DNA reads TGTGCCAGCAGCTTGTCCCCCGGGACAGATGGAAACACCATATATTTT.